This T cell receptor (beta chain) was captured in a study of blood T cell repertoires in COVID-19 (dated by TCRdb to 2020 to 2022). Study-wide context: The collaborator samples originated in the United States, Italy and Spain and spanned the acute and convalescent phases of COVID-19. The dataset comprised deeply sampled blood TCRbeta repertoires from subjects exposed to, actively infected with, or recovered from COVID-19. A freely available public database, intended as a resource for researchers studying the immune response to SARS-CoV-2, is where the repertoires were released. Nearly every sample came with metadata listing a de-identified subject ID, COVID-19 status, age in years and sex. Samples came from the ongoing ImmuneRACE study (first 160 participants) plus 1,254 subjects from 6 global collaborators. The prospective study material was composed of cDNA or gDNA derived from T cells, B-cell-depleted T cells, or PBMCs. Where available, HLA class I and class II types were taken from metadata supplied by the sample provider and were not determined by assay-based typing.

The CDR3 sequence holds 13 residues, the cysteine and phenylalanine included. Only the CDR3 region is kept as DNA, spanning 39 bases read in frame from base 1. From a lookup of the germline V gene, CDR1 and CDR2 are MGHDK and SYGVNS. The germline ends are 10 bases apart after V is trimmed by 4 bases and J by 3 bases. TCRbeta CDR3 regions were amplified from genomic DNA using the immunoSEQ Assay, a bias-controlled multiplex PCR. As for the original processing: Within the assay, amplification of reference gene primers was used to estimate how many nucleated cells each sample contained. Sequence reads were collapsed and filtered to measure the absolute abundance of every unique TCRbeta CDR3 rearrangement. For each sample, productive Simpson clonality was calculated by taking the square root of Simpson's diversity index across productive rearrangements. Held by TCRdb, this immuneACCESS table contains in-frame sequences only and omits some clones. Under half of the omission traces to an unresolved V gene where checked; the cause of the rest is unknown. Clone size and V and J calls were adopted from that table, with D and trimming inferred from the DNA. The sample table lists around 240,000 clones, about 88% of them with a count of one. Around 0.98% of the sample belongs to the ten largest clones.

On the study overall, not on this receptor specifically: How much clinical and demographic metadata was included differed by source and by participant, and the metadata was provided uncurated.

Collaborating institutions collected whole blood in K2EDTA tubes following their own protocols. Collaborator samples were shipped for TCRbeta analysis as frozen whole blood, isolated PBMCs, or DNA extracted from either sample type. A note on this clone: Its recognized antigen is unknown. No base quality values were provided; no much bigger clone lies one nucleotide off.

The TCR was taken from a man between 35 and 55 years old with acute or convalescent COVID-19. Sample: peripheral blood. This receptor chain uses TRBV25-1 and TRBJ2-7, with the D gene call left open. The DNA is as follows: TGTGCCAGCAGTGTTAGTGAATTCTACGAGCAGTACTTC. It translates to CASSVSEFYEQYF.